The rows below give T cell receptor beta chains drawn from one sample of a study of blood T cell repertoires in COVID-19. Data came from immunoSEQ multiplex PCR; TCRdb stores just in-frame clones and leaves some out. The profile shows some 270,000 clones, roughly 80% of them singletons. The sample taken for sequencing was PBMCs or T cells enriched from blood (not recorded which). The receptors originated from a middle-aged man who had recovered from COVID-19. CDR3s include the opening cysteine and the closing phenylalanine or tryptophan.

v_call	j_call	cdr3_length	cdr3_aa
TRBV6-2/TRBV6-3	TRBJ1-3	19	CASSYTRDRDFFLGNTIYF
TRBV24-1	TRBJ1-4	16	CATSDGTGDTNEKLFF
TRBV7-8	TRBJ1-2	15	CASSAGTDPNYGYTF
TRBV5-4	TRBJ2-5	15	CASSLGGFNQETQYF
TRBV18	TRBJ1-5	15	CASSPTPRTNQPQHF
TRBV6-4	TRBJ2-5	13	CASTLTSAETQYF
TRBV3-1/TRBV3-2	TRBJ2-5	14	CASSQGQISETQYF
TRBV5-1	TRBJ1-6	15	CASSLNRGNNSPLHF
TRBV29-1	TRBJ2-7	14	CSVPLGASSYEQYF
TRBV5-4	TRBJ2-1	15	CASRGDYQGNNEQFF
TRBV11-2	TRBJ2-5	14	CASSLGTIQETQYF
TRBV19	TRBJ1-1	15	CASSILGQGHTEAFF
TRBV10-3	TRBJ1-1	14	CASGKTGLDTEAFF
TRBV28	TRBJ2-1	15	CASSSRDRRYNEQFF
TRBV19	TRBJ2-2	14	CASIGHMNTGELFF
TRBV3-1/TRBV3-2	TRBJ2-7	12	CASGTFYYEQYF
TRBV27	TRBJ2-1	14	CASSRTGGTNEQFF
TRBV7-2	TRBJ2-1	14	CASSLQREYNEQFF
TRBV24-1	TRBJ1-2	14	CATSDPGQGDGYTF
TRBV19	TRBJ1-5	14	CASSGLRGNQPQHF
TRBV10-2	TRBJ2-3	14	CASSESVATDTQYF
TRBV5-1	TRBJ1-1	14	CASSSSGGGTEAFF
TRBV19	TRBJ2-3	15	CASSIGPYGTDTQYF
TRBV10-1	TRBJ2-3	14	CASSESTTTDTQYF
TRBV28	TRBJ2-2	14	CASSLTTHTGELFF
TRBV19	TRBJ1-1	14	CASSSVKGDTEAFF
TRBV5-5	TRBJ1-1	13	CASSLARYTEAFF
TRBV11-2	TRBJ2-6	18	CASRRPGQGVSGANVLTF
TRBV7-9	TRBJ1-1	14	CASSLKGDNTEAFF
TRBV5-1	TRBJ1-6	13	CASSLAGGEPLHF
TRBV11-2	TRBJ1-1	14	CASSLGRTNTEAFF
TRBV15	TRBJ2-3	14	CATAGSRWTDTQYF
TRBV19	TRBJ1-2	11	CASRQGYGYTF
TRBV5-1	TRBJ2-7	15	CASSPQTGAPYEQYF
TRBV5-1	TRBJ2-3	15	CASSSTSGGTDTQYF
TRBV9	TRBJ1-4	14	CASSVGGVGEKLFF
TRBV30	TRBJ2-3	16	CAWSGASGARTDTQYF
TRBV7-3	TRBJ2-1	16	CASSLMRSGKYNEQFF
TRBV6-5	TRBJ2-1	15	CASRRDSSSYNEQFF
TRBV12-3/TRBV12-4	TRBJ1-1	13	CASRQGTGTEAFF
TRBV9	TRBJ1-1	12	CASSIPGTEAFF
TRBV2	TRBJ1-6	14	CASRVTGIDSPLHF
TRBV10-2	TRBJ2-7	15	CATMGTSGGHFEQYF
TRBV12-5	TRBJ1-3	15	CASGLVLVSGNTIYF
TRBV6-5	TRBJ1-1	12	CASSSGQRRAFF
TRBV16	TRBJ2-7	14	CASSQSGGHNEQYF
TRBV9	TRBJ1-2	14	CASSVGAGTTGYTF
TRBV3-1/TRBV3-2	TRBJ1-1	15	CASSQPGHLNTEAFF
TRBV28	TRBJ2-7	14	CASRAGGLVNEQYF
TRBV27	TRBJ2-7	16	CASSRSGLALNYEQYF
TRBV18	TRBJ1-1	18	CASSLRQNSPATHTEAFF
TRBV5-6	TRBJ1-5	17	CASSLGLVSYSNQPQHF
TRBV11-3	TRBJ1-3	15	CASSSEGALGNTIYF
TRBV5-1	TRBJ2-7	15	CASSLVSGGTYEQYF
TRBV6-6	TRBJ2-1	17	CASSRPGQRPDYNEQFF
TRBV7-3	TRBJ2-7	15	CASSLTSGTMSEQYF
TRBV9	TRBJ2-7	15	CASSVGASGTYEQYF
TRBV27	TRBJ1-2	15	CASSYHPLANYGYTF
TRBV11-3	TRBJ2-3	13	CASSLGEGQEQYF
TRBV19	TRBJ1-2	12	CATNRGEDGYTF